This entry is about one TCR beta chain. Its antigen is as yet unknown. These data are taken from a study of radiotherapy plus CTLA-4 blockade in lung cancer. Study-level background: Objective responses were documented in around 18% of patients, with disease control in just over 30%.

The data were produced by immunoSEQ multiplex PCR, yet TCRdb's version contains in-frame clones alone and is incomplete. The table records about 85,000 clones, approximately 86% of them present only once. Findings and limits, study-wide: In blood, TCR clones derived from the tumor expanded after radiotherapy plus ipilimumab.

The V gene's germline CDR1 is SGDLS and CDR2 YYNGEE. The CDR3 runs 15 residues. Trimming pared 4 bases from V and 3 bases from J, leaving 15 bases between. Focal radiation was given together with CTLA-4 blockade (ipilimumab) to patients with chemo-refractory metastatic non-small-cell lung cancer. The TCR originated in a human donor with non-small cell lung cancer who had a partial response to radiotherapy plus ipilimumab. The J gene is TRBJ2-3, the V gene TRBV9, with D perhaps TRBD1 (8 bases). The input for sequencing was peripheral blood, taken from a patient treated with radiotherapy plus ipilimumab. The chain's CDR3 is CASSPQQGGTDTQYF. The CDR3 DNA reads TGTGCCAGCAGCCCCCAACAGGGGGGGACAGATACGCAGTATTTT.